The sequence of this T cell receptor (beta chain) was determined in a study of shared clonotypes between healthy human individuals. CDR1 and CDR2 (germline): MDHEN, SYDVKM. The CDR3 covers 16 residues. The J segment lost 5 bases and the V segment lost 3 bases, leaving 10 bases of the junction unmatched. Selected positively for CCR7 and CD45RO-negative, naive CD8 cells excluded terminally differentiated effector memory CD45RA+ cells. Assay: immunoSEQ multiplex PCR; the TCRdb copy retains only in-frame clones and omits some. This repertoire shows hundreds of thousands of clones, around 92% found once; its top ten account for under 30%.

This chain uses TRBV28 with TRBJ2-1; 7 nucleotides align to TRBD2. Material: naive CD8+ T cells sorted from blood. The sequence derives from a man under 40 in good health. In DNA form, the CDR3 reads TGTGCCAGCAGTTTCTCGCTAGCGGAGTTGGACAATGAGCAGTTCTTC. This sequence encodes CASSFSLAELDNEQFF.